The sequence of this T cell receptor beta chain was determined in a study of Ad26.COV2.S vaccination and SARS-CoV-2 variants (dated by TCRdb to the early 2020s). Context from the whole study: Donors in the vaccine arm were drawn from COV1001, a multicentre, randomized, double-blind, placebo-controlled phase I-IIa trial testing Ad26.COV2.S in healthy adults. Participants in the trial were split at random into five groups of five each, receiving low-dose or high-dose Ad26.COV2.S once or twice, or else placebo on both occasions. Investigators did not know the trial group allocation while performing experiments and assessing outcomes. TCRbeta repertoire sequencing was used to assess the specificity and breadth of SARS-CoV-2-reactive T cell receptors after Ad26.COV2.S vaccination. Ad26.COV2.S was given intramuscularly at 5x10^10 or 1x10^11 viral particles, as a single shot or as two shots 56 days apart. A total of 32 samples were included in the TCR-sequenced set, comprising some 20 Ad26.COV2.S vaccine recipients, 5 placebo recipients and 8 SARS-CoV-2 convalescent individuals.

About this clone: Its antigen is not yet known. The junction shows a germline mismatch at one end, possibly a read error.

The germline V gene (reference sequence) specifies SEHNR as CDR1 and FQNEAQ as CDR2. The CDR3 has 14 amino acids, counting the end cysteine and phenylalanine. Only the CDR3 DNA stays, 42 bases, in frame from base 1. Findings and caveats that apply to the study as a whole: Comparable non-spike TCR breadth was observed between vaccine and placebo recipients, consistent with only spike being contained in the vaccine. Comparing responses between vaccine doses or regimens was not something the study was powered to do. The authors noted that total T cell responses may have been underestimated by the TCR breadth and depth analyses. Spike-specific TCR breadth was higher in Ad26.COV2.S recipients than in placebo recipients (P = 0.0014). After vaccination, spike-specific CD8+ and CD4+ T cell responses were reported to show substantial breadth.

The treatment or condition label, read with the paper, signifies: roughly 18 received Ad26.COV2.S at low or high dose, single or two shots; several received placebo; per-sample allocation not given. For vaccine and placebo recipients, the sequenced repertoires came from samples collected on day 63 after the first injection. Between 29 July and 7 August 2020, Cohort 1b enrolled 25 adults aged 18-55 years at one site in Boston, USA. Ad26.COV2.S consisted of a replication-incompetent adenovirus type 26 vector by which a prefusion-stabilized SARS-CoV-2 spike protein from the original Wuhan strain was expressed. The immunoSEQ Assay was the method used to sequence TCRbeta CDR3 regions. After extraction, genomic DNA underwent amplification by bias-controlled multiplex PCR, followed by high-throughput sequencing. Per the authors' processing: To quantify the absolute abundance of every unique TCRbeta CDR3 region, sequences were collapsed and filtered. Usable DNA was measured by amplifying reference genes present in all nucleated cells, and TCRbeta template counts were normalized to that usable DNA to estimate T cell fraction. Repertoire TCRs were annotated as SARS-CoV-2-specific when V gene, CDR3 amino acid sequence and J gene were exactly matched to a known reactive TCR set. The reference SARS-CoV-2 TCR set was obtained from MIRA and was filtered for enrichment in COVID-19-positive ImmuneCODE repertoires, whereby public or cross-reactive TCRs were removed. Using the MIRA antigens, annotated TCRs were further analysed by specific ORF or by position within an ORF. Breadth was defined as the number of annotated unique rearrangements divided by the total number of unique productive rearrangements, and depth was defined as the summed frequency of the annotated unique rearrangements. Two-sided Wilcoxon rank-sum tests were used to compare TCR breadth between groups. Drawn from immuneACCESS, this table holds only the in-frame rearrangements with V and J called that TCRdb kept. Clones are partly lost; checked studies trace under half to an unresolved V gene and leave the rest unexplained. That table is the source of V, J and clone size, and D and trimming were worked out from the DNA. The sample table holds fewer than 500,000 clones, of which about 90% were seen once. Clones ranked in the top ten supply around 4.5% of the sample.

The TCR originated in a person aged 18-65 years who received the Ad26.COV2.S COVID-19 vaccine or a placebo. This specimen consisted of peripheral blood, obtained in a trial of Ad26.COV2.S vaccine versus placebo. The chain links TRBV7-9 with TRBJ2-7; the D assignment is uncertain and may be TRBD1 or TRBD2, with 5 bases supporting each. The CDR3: CASSLRGLSSEQYF. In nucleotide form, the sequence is TGTGCCAGCAGCTTACGGGGCTTGTCCTCCGAGCAGTACTTC.